The clone carrying this T cell receptor (beta chain) was seen a single time. The CDR3 contains 14 residues. Per germline, CDR1 DFQATT and CDR2 SNEGSKA (reference sequence). V gave up 0 bases and J gave up 6 bases, with 14 bases separating them. The data were taken from a study of T cells in Graves' hyperthyroidism and ophthalmopathy. An absence of ophthalmopathy progression within 18 months meant stable Graves' hyperthyroidism. Amplified regions were TCR beta CDR3 sequences from RNA transcripts. The HTBI set primed first-round TCR CDR3 RT-PCR. One entry per CDR3 protein, called by TCRdb with MiXCR from the multiplex PCR reads. This table has about 340,000 distinct CDR3 sequences, 18% appearing once.

The sample taken for sequencing was blood. The chain is built from TRBV20-1 and TRBJ2-5; D may be TRBD1 (6 bases). This clonotype was sampled from a woman in her fifties or sixties with Graves' hyperthyroidism. The CDR3 DNA reads TGCAGTGCTAGAGATGAAGGGGGAGACAAGACCCAGTACTTC. This codes for CSARDEGGDKTQYF.